Shown below are 26 T cell receptor beta chains from a single sample sequenced in a study of CD8+ T cells in alopecia areata. cDNA prepared by RNA extraction and subsequent reverse transcription served as the template for sequencing. Using immunoSEQ multiplex PCR, the repertoire was profiled, and TCRdb retains in-frame clones only, with some absent. The table lists roughly 150,000 clones, 40% to 65% of them singletons. The specimen was CD8+ T cells sorted from blood, collected at week 0. The receptors originated from a human donor with alopecia areata.

This chain uses TRBV13 with TRBJ2-5; 8 bases align to TRBD1. The CDR3 sequence is 13 residues long. CDR1 and CDR2 from the germline V gene are PRHDT and FYEKMQ (reference sequence). With 5 bases clipped from V and 5 bases from J, the junction kept 4 bases outside the gene matches. The CDR3 loop reads CASSTWDRETQYF. The CDR3, as DNA: TGTGCCAGCAGCACCTGGGACAGGGAGACCCAGTACTTC.

The J gene is TRBJ1-1, the V gene TRBV30; D might be TRBD1 (5 bases). From germline, CDR1 is GTSNPN and CDR2 SVGIG (reference sequence). This CDR3 region has 14 residues. V was trimmed by 4 bases and J by 4 bases, leaving 16 bases between them. CDR3 sequence: CAWTVGVRGTEAFF. Written as DNA, the CDR3 is TGTGCCTGGACTGTGGGGGTACGTGGCACTGAAGCTTTCTTT.

The genes are TRBV2 and TRBJ2-2, with D unclear. The V end was cut by 5 bases, the J end by 2 bases, with 12 bases between. There are 15 residues in the CDR3. Germline loops: CDR1 SNHLY, CDR2 FYNNEI. The CDR3, as DNA: TGTGCCAGCAGTTCAACCCTGCAAAACACCGGGGAGCTGTTTTTT. Translation gives CASSSTLQNTGELFF.

This chain joins TRBV5-1 and TRBJ2-1, with D unclear. The CDR3 sequence is 15 residues long. CDR1 and CDR2 from the germline V gene are SGHRS and YFSETQ. Between the trimmed V and J ends, which lost 4 bases and 6 bases, there was a span of 17 bases. The CDR3 coding sequence is TGCGCCAGCAGCCTACGTGAAGTTCTAGGCAATGAGCAGTTCTTC. It yields the protein CASSLREVLGNEQFF. Full variable domain (remainder filled in from reference TRBV5-1 and TRBJ2-1): KAGVTQTPRYLIKTRGQQVTLSCSPISGHRSVSWYQQTPGQGLQFLFEYFSETQRNKGNFPGRFSGRQFSNSRSEMNVSTLELGDSALYLCASSLREVLGNEQFFGPGTRLTVL.

In DNA, the CDR3 is TGTGCCAGCAGTTTATCGGGAGCTAGGGTGGGTGGCTACACCTTC. Translation: CASSLSGARVGGYTF. The chain uses TRBV27 and TRBJ1-2; D is ambiguous. Trimming shortened V by 0 bases and J by 7 bases, and 15 bases separated the two germline ends. This CDR3 spans 15 amino acids. Germline loops: CDR1 MNHEY, CDR2 SMNVEV (reference sequence).

The CDR3 DNA sequence: TGTGCTAGTGTCCAACAGGGAGGAGGAGAGACCCAGTACTTC. Its protein is CASVQQGGGETQYF. V is TRBV12-5 and J is TRBJ2-5; D may be TRBD1 or TRBD2 (6 bases each). This CDR3 spans 14 amino acids. The ends were cut back, 7 bases at V and 4 bases at J, with 16 bases in the middle. CDR1 is LGHNT, CDR2 FRNRAP, per germline.

The gene calls are TRBV23-1 and TRBJ2-5; tentative D call: TRBD1 (6 bases). TRBV23-1 is labeled an ORF, and its function is uncertain. V lost 7 bases and J 3 bases, leaving 18 bases between the germline ends. The CDR3 totals 15 residues. The CDR3 region is CASILPQGGEETQYF. CDR3 DNA: TGCGCCAGCATCCTACCACAGGGCGGTGAAGAGACCCAGTACTTC.

The rearrangement links TRBV29-1 to TRBJ2-7; perhaps TRBD2 as D (5 bases). V was trimmed by 5 bases and J by 7 bases, leaving 21 bases between them. This CDR3 region has 14 residues. The germline V gene encodes CDR1 SQVTM and CDR2 ANQGSEA. The DNA of the CDR3 is TGCAGCGTTTCCAGCGATAGCTCCTCGGGGGAGCAGTACTTC. As protein: CSVSSDSSSGEQYF.

This clone was detected only once. Additional DNA sequences in this sample encode the identical CDR3. The chain employs TRBV25-1 and TRBJ1-1; D not certain. With 4 bases removed from V and 5 bases from J, the gap between germline ends came to 5 bases. This CDR3 has 11 amino acids. Germline V CDR1 and CDR2: MGHDK, SYGVNS. For the CDR3, the DNA is TGTGCCAGCAGTGTAGGGACTGAAGCTTTCTTT. Translating gives CASSVGTEAFF.

This clone was seen a few times. This chain links TRBV7-2 with TRBJ2-2; D gene ambiguous. The CDR3 extends over 13 amino acids. The ends were cut back, 4 bases at V and 6 bases at J, with 9 bases in the middle. Germline V gene data show CDR1 as SGHTA and CDR2 as FQGNSA. DNA for the CDR3: TGTGCCAGCAGCTCGTCTCTGGCCGGGGAGCTGTTTTTT. This codes for CASSSSLAGELFF.

The chain's CDR3 is CASSEAQGQNTEAFF. The CDR3 DNA sequence: TGTGCCAGCAGTGAAGCCCAGGGACAGAACACTGAAGCTTTCTTT. This chain connects TRBV2 to TRBJ1-1, with a weak D call TRBD1 (6 bases). The CDR3 extends over 15 amino acids. Trimming took 0 bases from V and 1 from J, leaving 9 bases between them. CDR1 SNHLY and CDR2 FYNNEI come from the germline V gene.

The chain couples TRBV19 to TRBJ1-2; D is perhaps TRBD1 (6 bases). There are 15 residues in the CDR3. Trimming took off 6 bases at V and 6 bases at J, with 20 bases between the two ends. The germline CDR1 and CDR2 sequences are LNHDA and SQIVND (reference sequence). The CDR3 DNA reads TGTGCCAGTAGCCCTCGGACAGCTCATAGGGATGGCTACACCTTC. Its translation is CASSPRTAHRDGYTF.

Sample share makes this clone medium-sized. V usage is TRBV10-1 and J usage is TRBJ2-1; D is tentatively TRBD1 or TRBD2 (6 bases each). Trimming cost V 4 bases and J 7 bases, with 14 bases left between them. Germline V gene sequence: CDR1 WNHNN, CDR2 SYGVQD (reference sequence). The CDR3 contains 14 residues. The CDR3 bases are TGCGCCAGCAGTGTTGGAGGGGGAGTAAATGAGCAGTTCTTC. This sequence encodes CASSVGGGVNEQFF.

This clone was counted between two and nine times. This rearrangement joins TRBV29-1 to TRBJ2-5; D not certain. The last part of the DNA fits TRBJ2-7 better; the J call may be wrong. CDR3 length: 12 amino acids. Looked up from germline, CDR1 is SQVTM and CDR2 is ANQGSEA. CDR3 protein: CSVQAGTYEQYF. The CDR3 DNA reads TGCAGCGTTCAAGCTGGAACCTACGAGCAGTACTTC.

J is TRBJ1-6 and V is TRBV15, with D perhaps matching TRBD1 (6 bases). CDR3 length: 18 residues. The V gene lost 5 bases and the J gene lost 0 bases, with 17 bases spanning the gap. CDR1 is LNHNV and CDR2 is YYDKDF in the germline V gene (reference sequence). The CDR3 nucleotides are TGTGCCACCAGCTTAGGACAGCCTCAGAGCTCCTATAATTCACCCCTCCACTTT. Its protein is CATSLGQPQSSYNSPLHF.

V usage is TRBV4-3 and J usage is TRBJ2-7, with D possibly matching TRBD1 (5 bases). V lost 1 base and J lost 4, with 23 bases in between. The germline V gene encodes CDR1 LGHNA and CDR2 YSLEER. This CDR3 has 18 residues. CDR3 coding DNA: TGCGCCAGCAGCCAAGCAAGGTCTGGGGCAGCCGACGGTTACGAGCAGTACTTC. Its translation: CASSQARSGAADGYEQYF.

The sample holds a few counts of this clone. V is TRBV4-3 and J is TRBJ2-3, with 7 nucleotides matching TRBD1. Germline V gene sequence: CDR1 LGHNA, CDR2 YSLEER. The CDR3 totals 15 residues. V shed 3 bases, J shed 1 base, and the junction held 4 bases outside the gene matches. The CDR3 sequence is CASSQGQIGTDTQYF. For the CDR3, the DNA is TGCGCCAGCAGCCAGGGACAGATCGGCACAGATACGCAGTATTTT.

This clone has more than one count but fewer than ten. The chain couples TRBV30 to TRBJ2-4, with D hard to call. This CDR3 comprises 11 residues. Between the trimmed V and J ends, which lost 2 bases and 8 bases, there was a span of 7 bases. Germline V gene data show CDR1 as GTSNPN and CDR2 as SVGIG (reference sequence). CDR3 in amino acids: CAWSIGDIQYF. CDR3 nucleotide sequence: TGTGCCTGGAGTATTGGGGACATTCAGTACTTC.

The V gene is TRBV13, the J gene TRBJ2-1; 9 bases agree with TRBD1. Trimming at V came to 5 bases and at J to 15 bases, leaving 8 bases not matched to a gene. CDR3 size: 12 residues. Looked up from germline, CDR1 is PRHDT and CDR2 is FYEKMQ (reference sequence). The CDR3 DNA reads TGTGCCAGCAGCCCTGACAGGGGGACCTGGTTCTTC. The encoded protein is CASSPDRGTWFF.

The genes are TRBV29-1 and TRBJ2-1; a possible D gene is TRBD2 (5 bases). The germline CDR1 and CDR2 sequences are SQVTM and ANQGSEA. CDR3 length: 13 amino acids. Between the trimmed V and J ends, which lost 5 bases and 4 bases, there was a span of 12 bases. The DNA for the CDR3 is TGCAGCGTTCAGGTAGCGAGTTACAATGAGCAGTTCTTC. Encoded protein: CSVQVASYNEQFF.

The chain is built from TRBV30 and TRBJ2-1; 9 nucleotides agree with TRBD2. The V segment lost 1 base and the J segment 7 bases; nucleotides outside the gene matches: 2. The CDR3 has 13 residues. The germline CDR1 and CDR2 sequences are GTSNPN and SVGIG (reference sequence). CDR3 amino acids: CAWSATSGNEQFF. The CDR3 region has the DNA TGTGCCTGGAGTGCGACTAGCGGTAATGAGCAGTTCTTC.

The chain joins TRBV4-3 to TRBJ2-3; D may be TRBD1 or TRBD2 (7 bases each). Deletions cut 3 bases from V and 7 bases from J, with 17 bases between. This CDR3 has 15 residues. From germline, CDR1 is LGHNA and CDR2 YSLEER. CDR3 region: CASSQGPGGGNTQYF. The CDR3 DNA reads as TGCGCCAGCAGCCAGGGTCCAGGGGGGGGTAATACGCAGTATTTT.

This clone appeared a single time. The chain recombines TRBV4-3 with TRBJ2-7, with 12 bases fitting TRBD1. V lost 5 bases, J lost 6 bases, and 8 bases stayed unmatched. CDR1 is LGHNA and CDR2 is YSLEER in the germline V gene. The CDR3 contains 15 residues. The CDR3 DNA follows: TGCGCCAGCAGCGACCCGGGACAGGGGGCTGGCGAGCAGTACTTC. As protein: CASSDPGQGAGEQYF.

This clone was found a few times. DNA for the CDR3: TGTGCCAGCAGCCCTACGACAGGGGCGGGTGAAAAACTGTTTTTT. Its translation: CASSPTTGAGEKLFF. The chain couples TRBV7-2 to TRBJ1-4; 8 bases agree with TRBD1. Germline V gene sequence: CDR1 SGHTA, CDR2 FQGNSA. The CDR3 loop spans 15 amino acids. Germline trimming cut 5 bases from V and 7 bases from J; bases unmatched to any gene: 9.

The chain has TRBV29-1 and TRBJ1-3, with D unclear. The V gene lost 4 bases and the J gene lost 2 bases, with 15 bases spanning the gap. Germline values: CDR1 SQVTM, CDR2 ANQGSEA. CDR3 length: 15 residues. The CDR3 region has the DNA TGCAGCGTTGTCGGGCACCACAGCGCTGGAAACACCATATATTTT. Protein sequence: CSVVGHHSAGNTIYF.

The rearrangement uses TRBV7-8 and TRBJ2-1; D gene ambiguous. V was trimmed by 2 bases and J by 6 bases, leaving 5 bases between them. CDR3 size: 12 residues. Germline-derived CDR1 and CDR2 are SGHVS and FQNEAQ. The DNA for the CDR3 is TGTGCCAGCAGCTTAACGTCCAATGAGCAGTTCTTC. Translated, it gives CASSLTSNEQFF.